This paragraph reports one T cell receptor (beta chain). Germline CDR1 ENHRY, CDR2 SYGVKD. V dropped 0 bases and J dropped 5 bases, with 10 bases sitting between them. This CDR3 is 14 amino acids long. The sample comes from a study of blood T cell repertoires in COVID-19. Turning to the study itself: COVID-19 samples collected from the United States, Italy and Spain covered acute and convalescent phases. Nucleic acid was either cDNA or gDNA, and it came from T cells, B-cell-depleted T cells, or PBMCs.

Seattle researchers signed up patients amid active infection and tracked them longitudinally. Authors' analysis steps: Researchers report that nucleated cell counts were estimated from reference gene primer amplification. Libraries were prepared by immunoSEQ multiplex PCR; TCRdb keeps only in-frame clonotypes and omits some of them. From that table come the V and J calls and clone size; the DNA was used to work out D and trimming. Of over 150,000 clones in the sample, roughly 84% are singletons; the top ten hold 5.5% to 8%. This TCR was recovered from a man aged 80 or over with COVID-19, enrolled during active disease. The chain joins TRBV10-3 to TRBJ1-2; D perhaps matches TRBD1 (6 bases). Sequencing was done on a sample of peripheral blood. The CDR3 coding sequence is TGTGCCATCAGTGAGTCTAGCAGGGGTTATGGCTACACCTTC. Protein: CAISESSRGYGYTF.